The rows below give T cell receptor beta chains drawn from one sample of a study of T cells in Graves' hyperthyroidism and ophthalmopathy. TCRdb re-analysed the multiplex PCR reads in MiXCR, keeping a single row per CDR3 protein. This sample carries 550,000 to 700,000 distinct CDR3 sequences, around 42% of them seen once, and the ten largest clones take 15% to 20%. Sequenced material: peripheral blood or thyroid tissue (not recorded which). Receptors were obtained from an adult woman with Graves' disease, either hyperthyroidism or ophthalmopathy (not recorded which). Both conserved end residues are part of each CDR3. A D gene is named only where the DNA matches it firmly. Clone size is not always given. Where it is, it says once, few, many or a class for expanded clones.

D | J | size | V | CDR3 | DNA
- | TRBJ1-1 | many | TRBV30 | CAWKGRADTEAFF | TGTGCCTGGAAGGGCAGGGCAGACACTGAAGCTTTCTTT
- | TRBJ2-6 | many | TRBV5-1 | CASQKSSGANVLTF | TGCGCCAGTCAGAAGTCTTCTGGGGCCAACGTCCTGACTTTC
TRBD1 | TRBJ1-5 | - | TRBV5-1 | CASSPEDRHQPQHF | TGCGCCAGCAGCCCCGAGGACAGGCACCAGCCCCAGCATTTT
TRBD1 | TRBJ1-1 | many | TRBV5-1 | CASSLMGARGLLDTEAFF | TGCGCCAGCAGCTTAATGGGTGCCAGGGGGCTATTGGACACTGAAGCTTTCTTT
- | TRBJ1-1 | - | TRBV11-2 | CASSSLAGKGTEAFF | TGTGCCAGCAGCTCACTAGCGGGAAAGGGCACTGAAGCTTTCTTT
- | TRBJ2-3 | - | TRBV11-2 | CASSFRAGQGTDTQYF | TGTGCCAGCAGCTTTCGAGCCGGGCAAGGCACAGATACGCAGTATTTT
- | TRBJ1-6 | many | TRBV12-3/TRBV12-4 | CASSREPNSPLHF | TGTGCCAGCAGCCGTGAACCCAATTCACCCCTCCACTTT
TRBD2 | TRBJ2-2 | - | TRBV20-1 | CSAHSGRAAGELFF | TGCAGTGCTCACAGCGGGAGGGCCGCCGGGGAGCTGTTTTTT
- | TRBJ2-7 | many | TRBV5-1 | CASSLDAYPHEQYF | TGCGCCAGCAGCTTGGACGCCTACCCCCACGAGCAGTACTTC
- | TRBJ2-6 | - | TRBV10-3 | CAISGGPDGANVLTF | TGTGCCATCAGTGGAGGGCCGGATGGGGCCAACGTCCTGACTTTC
TRBD1 | TRBJ1-5 | few | TRBV27 | CASSLNPGTDQPQHF | TGTGCCAGCAGTTTAAATCCAGGGACAGATCAGCCCCAGCATTTT
TRBD2 | TRBJ2-5 | many | TRBV7-9 | CASSLTSGRAGETQYF | TGTGCCAGCAGCTTGACTAGCGGGAGGGCCGGAGAGACCCAGTACTTC
- | TRBJ2-7 | few | TRBV10-3 | CAIRQASYEQYF | TGTGCCATAAGACAGGCCTCCTACGAGCAGTACTTC
TRBD1 | TRBJ1-6 | - | TRBV14 | CASSLETGGFSPLHF | TGTGCCAGCAGCCTCGAGACAGGGGGCTTCTCACCCCTCCACTTT
- | TRBJ1-4 | - | TRBV29-1 | CSVDDGASNEKLFF | TGCAGCGTTGATGACGGGGCGAGTAATGAAAAACTGTTTTTT
TRBD2 | TRBJ2-7 | many | TRBV7-9 | CASSRGTSGPYEQYF | TGTGCCAGCAGCCGAGGGACTAGCGGGCCCTACGAGCAGTACTTC
- | TRBJ2-3 | - | TRBV20-1 | CSAPEADYTDTQYF | TGCAGTGCCCCTGAGGCGGACTACACAGATACGCAGTATTTT
- | TRBJ2-5 | - | TRBV9 | CASSVSYGFQETQYF | TGTGCCAGCAGCGTAAGTTACGGATTCCAAGAGACCCAGTACTTC
- | TRBJ2-7 | many | TRBV15 | CATSRDTEVYEQYF | TGTGCCACCAGCAGAGATACGGAGGTTTACGAGCAGTACTTC
- | TRBJ2-7 | - | TRBV15 | CATSRRRFAYEQYF | TGTGCCACCAGCAGGAGGAGATTTGCCTACGAGCAGTACTTC
- | TRBJ1-1 | - | TRBV29-1 | CSSNTEAFF | TGCAGCTCCAACACTGAAGCTTTCTTT
TRBD2 | TRBJ2-2 | - | TRBV20-1 | CSALGLAFSGELFF | TGCAGTGCACTCGGACTAGCGTTCTCCGGGGAGCTGTTTTTT
- | TRBJ1-5 | many | TRBV10-1 | CANPGQPNRSNQPQHF | TGCGCCAACCCGGGACAACCCAATCGGAGCAATCAGCCCCAGCATTTT
- | TRBJ2-5 | - | TRBV15 | CATSRRRAETQYF | TGTGCCACCAGCAGGCGCAGGGCGGAGACCCAGTACTTC
- | TRBJ2-2 | many | TRBV6-1 | CASSESPGSSGELFF | TGTGCCAGCAGTGAATCACCAGGGAGTTCCGGGGAGCTGTTTTTT
- | TRBJ2-3 | - | TRBV7-9 | CASSSDRDTQYF | TGTGCCAGCAGCTCCGACAGAGATACGCAGTATTTT
- | TRBJ1-1 | once | TRBV10-1 | CALWTGRGTEAFF | TGCGCCCTGTGGACGGGGAGGGGTACTGAAGCTTTCTTT
TRBD1 | TRBJ1-1 | once | TRBV30 | CAWTGQLNTEAFF | TGTGCCTGGACGGGACAGCTAAACACTGAAGCTTTCTTT
- | TRBJ1-6 | many | TRBV4-1 | CASSQVDNSPLHF | TGCGCCAGCAGCCAAGTGGATAATTCACCCCTCCACTTT
- | TRBJ1-1 | many | TRBV20-1 | CSARGSLVEAFF | TGCAGTGCTAGAGGGTCGCTAGTTGAAGCTTTCTTT
- | TRBJ2-2 | once | TRBV13 | CASSFRLARELFF | TGTGCCAGCAGCTTTCGGCTTGCGAGGGAGCTGTTTTTT
TRBD2 | TRBJ2-7 | many | TRBV13 | CASSNRAGGLHEQYF | TGTGCCAGCAGCAACCGTGCGGGAGGCCTACATGAGCAGTACTTC
- | TRBJ1-3 | many | TRBV2 | CASQSTDSGNTIYF | TGTGCCAGTCAATCCACCGACTCTGGAAACACCATATATTTT